Listed here are 32 T cell receptor beta chains from one sample, sequenced in a study of cytomegalovirus exposure and HLA in healthy donors. The primer mix had 60 Vbeta and 13 Jbeta primers. Generated by immunoSEQ multiplex PCR, the TCRdb table keeps only in-frame clones and is missing some. The table has around 170,000 clones, around 86% seen once. Sequences were obtained from PBMCs. The origin of the receptors is a man aged 35 to 55 in good health and CMV-seropositive.

This clone turned up a few times. This CDR3 reads CASSYSSLAGEQFF. CDR3 DNA sequence: TGTGCCAGCAGTTACTCGTCTCTAGCCGGTGAGCAGTTCTTC. The rearrangement joins TRBV6-5 to TRBJ2-1; perhaps TRBD2 as D (5 bases). Trimming took 0 bases from V and 9 from J, leaving 12 bases between them. Germline loops: CDR1 MNHEY, CDR2 SVGAGI. This CDR3 is built from 14 residues.

The chain carries TRBV7-9 and TRBJ1-5; D unclear. Germline V gene data show CDR1 as SEHNR and CDR2 as FQNEAQ (reference sequence). The CDR3 extends over 16 amino acids. The ends were cut back, 1 base at V and 0 bases at J, with 10 bases in the middle. The CDR3: CASSLVTGVSNQPQHF. CDR3 nucleotide sequence: TGTGCCAGCAGCTTAGTTACCGGGGTTAGCAATCAGCCCCAGCATTTT.

The chain recombines TRBV30 with TRBJ1-5; TRBD1 agrees at 7 bases. CDR3 length equals 14 residues. In germline, CDR1 is GTSNPN, CDR2 SVGIG (reference sequence). J lost 5 bases, V lost 4 bases, and 8 bases had no gene match. CDR3 loop: CAWNTRQGDQPQHF. The CDR3 nucleotides read TGTGCCTGGAACACAAGGCAGGGGGATCAGCCCCAGCATTTT.

This chain uses TRBV6-1 with TRBJ2-2, with TRBD2 matching 13 bases. V dropped 4 bases and J dropped 6; count of bases not matched to a gene: 2. The CDR3 contains 15 residues. The germline V gene encodes CDR1 MNHNS and CDR2 SASEGT. The chain's CDR3 is CASSVTSGGAGELFF. The DNA for the CDR3 is TGTGCCAGCAGTGTAACTAGCGGGGGGGCCGGGGAGCTGTTTTTT.

This clone was seen once. The CDR3 here is CASSRQRSYEQYF. The DNA for the CDR3 is TGTGCCAGCTCCCGGCAGCGCTCCTACGAGCAGTACTTC. The chain has TRBV6-5 and TRBJ2-5; unclear D gene. With the DNA end fitting TRBJ2-7 better, the J assignment may be wrong. Germline CDR1 MNHEY, CDR2 SVGAGI. This CDR3 is built from 13 residues.

This clone was seen a single time. One junction end does not reproduce the germline sequence, and a read error may be involved. The V call is TRBV9, the J call TRBJ2-2, with D perhaps TRBD1 (5 bases). The length of the CDR3 is 15 residues. CDR1 and CDR2 (germline): SGDLS, YYNGEE. The CDR3 sequence is CASSVIPGNAGELFF. CDR3 bases: TGTGCCAGCAGCGTAATTCCAGGGAACGCCGGGGAGCTGTTTTTT.

The chain carries TRBV7-4 and TRBJ1-4; no reliable D call. This CDR3 contains 15 residues. From germline, CDR1 is SGHVT and CDR2 SQSDAQ. Trimming left V 4 bases short and J 4 bases short, with 13 bases between. This CDR3 is CASSSTRFHNEKLFF. In DNA, the CDR3 is TGTGCCAGCAGCTCGACAAGGTTCCATAATGAAAAACTGTTTTTT.

The V and J genes are TRBV7-9 and TRBJ2-7; 13 bases are a match to TRBD2. CDR3 length: 15 residues. From germline, CDR1 is SEHNR and CDR2 FQNEAQ (reference sequence). V was pared by 5 bases and J by 6 bases, with 7 bases of the junction left unmatched. DNA of the CDR3: TGTGCCAGCAGCAATATTGGGACTAGCGGGGTCGAGCAGTACTTC. Translated, it gives CASSNIGTSGVEQYF.

This clone was observed once. The chain links TRBV7-9 to TRBJ1-2; 11 positions agree with TRBD1. The germline gives CDR1 SEHNR, CDR2 FQNEAQ (reference sequence). Trimming cost V 8 bases and J 7 bases; bases outside gene matches: 12. This CDR3 is 15 amino acids long. The chain's CDR3 is CASRNSGQGAGGYTF. The CDR3 DNA sequence: TGTGCCAGCCGAAATTCCGGACAGGGGGCAGGTGGCTACACCTTC.

J is TRBJ2-7 and V is TRBV9; TRBD1 aligns across 7 bases. Germline loops: CDR1 SGDLS, CDR2 YYNGEE. V was pared by 0 bases and J by 3 bases, with 3 bases of the junction left unmatched. CDR3 length: 14 residues. The CDR3 protein is CASSVAAGGYEQYF. CDR3 bases: TGTGCCAGCAGCGTAGCGGCAGGGGGCTACGAGCAGTACTTC.

In DNA form, the CDR3 reads TGTGCCAGCAGCTTATACGCGGGGGGGCGGGCAGATACGCAGTATTTT. It is translated as CASSLYAGGRADTQYF. The chain employs TRBV7-8 and TRBJ2-3, with 9 nucleotides matching TRBD2. The CDR3 is 16 amino acids. Germline lookup yields CDR1 SGHVS and CDR2 FQNEAQ. Germline trimming cut 2 bases from V and 4 bases from J; bases unmatched to any gene: 7.

This chain connects TRBV19 to TRBJ2-4; TRBD2 agrees at 10 bases. V lost 4 bases, J lost 14 bases, and 8 bases stayed unmatched. This CDR3 is 13 amino acids long. Germline V gives CDR1 LNHDA, CDR2 SQIVND (reference sequence). The CDR3 coding sequence is TGTGCCAGTAGTAGTCTAGCGGGGGATCTGAAGTACTTC. It encodes CASSSLAGDLKYF. The full variable domain, its missing parts supplied by reference TRBV19 and TRBJ2-4, is DGGITQSPKYLFRKEGQNVTLSCEQNLNHDAMYWYRQDPGQGLRLIYYSQIVNDFQKGDIAEGYSVSREKKESFPLTVTSAQKNPTAFYLCASSSLAGDLKYFGAGTRLSVL.

The chain is built from TRBV6-7 and TRBJ2-3; D not resolved. TRBV6-7 is classed as an ORF, of uncertain function. V lost 2 bases to trimming and J lost 6 bases, with 3 bases between them. This CDR3 region has 11 residues. The CDR3 spells CASSYRDTQYF. The CDR3 DNA reads as TGTGCCAGCAGTTACCGTGATACGCAGTATTTT.

This clone was observed a few times. The chain carries TRBV30 and TRBJ2-5; maybe TRBD1 (6 bases). CDR1 and CDR2 from the germline V gene are GTSNPN and SVGIG (reference sequence). This CDR3 region has 15 residues. V was trimmed by 4 bases and J by 4 bases, leaving 19 bases between them. This CDR3 reads CAWNPGTGMGETQYF. DNA of the CDR3: TGTGCCTGGAATCCTGGAACAGGGATGGGAGAGACCCAGTACTTC.

The chain uses TRBV19 and TRBJ1-1; the match to TRBD1 covers 9 bases. Germline V lookup: CDR1 LNHDA, CDR2 SQIVND (reference sequence). This CDR3 spans 14 amino acids. Trimming removed 5 bases from V and 5 bases from J; junction bases left unmatched: 6. Here the CDR3 DNA reads TGTGCCAGTAGTCCCCGGGACAGGGAGACTGAAGCTTTCTTT. It translates to CASSPRDRETEAFF.

This clone appeared a few times. This chain links TRBV7-2 with TRBJ2-5; D not certain. The CDR3 is 12 amino acids. V was pared by 4 bases and J by 6 bases, with 9 bases between. Germline V gene data show CDR1 as SGHTA and CDR2 as FQGNSA. The CDR3 nucleotides are TGTGCCAGCAGCTCCTATCGCCAGACCCAGTACTTC. Protein: CASSSYRQTQYF.

The rearrangement joins TRBV19 to TRBJ2-7; D uncertain. This CDR3 comprises 12 residues. Trimming cost V 5 bases and J 3 bases, with 8 bases left between them. CDR1 and CDR2 (germline): LNHDA, SQIVND (reference sequence). CDR3 sequence (DNA): TGTGCCAGTAGTTCCCCTTACTACGAGCAGTACTTC. The encoded protein is CASSSPYYEQYF.

The genes are TRBV20-1 and TRBJ2-5, with D possibly being TRBD2 (5 bases). This CDR3 has 11 amino acids. Looked up from germline, CDR1 is DFQATT and CDR2 is SNEGSKA (reference sequence). V was pared by 3 bases and J by 5 bases, with 7 bases between. The CDR3: CSASGVETQYF. The CDR3 bases are TGCAGTGCTAGCGGGGTGGAGACCCAGTACTTC.

The chain is built from TRBV7-2 and TRBJ1-5; 7 bases match TRBD1. The CDR3 loop spans 13 amino acids. Germline loops: CDR1 SGHTA, CDR2 FQGNSA. Trimming cost V 5 bases and J 9 bases; bases outside gene matches: 7. The CDR3 DNA reads as TGTGCCAGCAGCGTAGGACAGGTCACGCCCCAGCATTTT. Protein product: CASSVGQVTPQHF.

The V gene is TRBV7-2, the J gene TRBJ2-2; 7 bases agree with TRBD2. The CDR3 consists of 15 residues. V lost 5 bases and J lost 5; bases outside the gene matches: 8. Germline V gene lookup returns CDR1 SGHTA and CDR2 FQGNSA. CDR3 protein: CASSLRTGGTGELFF. The CDR3 DNA reads TGTGCCAGCAGCCTCCGGACGGGGGGAACCGGGGAGCTGTTTTTT.

This clone was recorded a few times. The chain recombines TRBV19 with TRBJ1-5; 7 bases fit TRBD1. The CDR3 is made up of 15 amino acids. CDR1 and CDR2 from the germline V gene are LNHDA and SQIVND (reference sequence). The junction had 19 bases not matched to a gene; V was cut back by 11 bases and J by 9 bases. The CDR3 sequence: CAASFGTERRGPQHF. CDR3 DNA sequence: TGTGCCGCGTCGTTTGGGACAGAGCGTCGAGGGCCCCAGCATTTT.

This chain joins TRBV2 and TRBJ2-5; 7 bases fit TRBD2. The ends lost 7 bases at V and 1 base at J; junction bases unmatched: 3. This CDR3 spans 13 amino acids. In germline, CDR1 is SNHLY, CDR2 FYNNEI. Here the CDR3 DNA reads TGTGCCAGCAACCCTAGCGGCCAAGAGACCCAGTACTTC. Translated, it gives CASNPSGQETQYF.

The chain combines TRBV27 with TRBJ2-7, with a possible D match to TRBD2 (5 bases). The germline V and J ends were trimmed by 5 bases and 5 bases, with 16 bases remaining between them. There are 14 residues in the CDR3. Germline loops: CDR1 MNHEY, CDR2 SMNVEV (reference sequence). The CDR3, as DNA: TGTGCCAGCAGTCACCCCGGGGTAATGAACGAGCAGTACTTC. This codes for CASSHPGVMNEQYF.

The chain combines TRBV15 with TRBJ1-1; 7 bases map to TRBD1. Germline CDR1 reads LNHNV; CDR2 reads YYDKDF (reference sequence). There are 15 residues in the CDR3. V lost 1 base and J lost 4; bases outside the gene matches: 6. In nucleotides, the CDR3 is TGTGCCACCAGCAGAGTATCATCAGGGGGCACTGAAGCTTTCTTT. Amino acids: CATSRVSSGGTEAFF.

The chain uses TRBV19 and TRBJ2-2, with D perhaps matching TRBD2 (5 bases). The CDR3 loop spans 14 amino acids. The V gene's germline CDR1 is LNHDA and CDR2 SQIVND (reference sequence). V lost 3 bases and J lost 3, with 8 bases in between. The CDR3 sequence is CASSIARDTGELFF. The CDR3 nucleotides are TGTGCCAGTAGTATTGCGAGGGACACCGGGGAGCTGTTTTTT.

The rearrangement joins TRBV28 to TRBJ1-5; the D gene is possibly TRBD1 (5 bases). The CDR3 runs 14 residues. The germline V gene has CDR1 MDHEN and CDR2 SYDVKM. Deletions cut 8 bases from V and 2 bases from J, with 13 bases between. As DNA, the CDR3 is TGTGCCAGCCTCTCGGGGGGGGGCAATCAGCCCCAGCATTTT. Encoded protein: CASLSGGGNQPQHF.

With regard to this clone: One end of the junction does not line up with germline, which may come from a read error. This chain uses TRBV7-9 with TRBJ1-4; D uncertain. Germline CDR1 reads SEHNR; CDR2 reads FQNEAQ (reference sequence). The CDR3 has 12 amino acids. The DNA of the CDR3 is TGTTCCAGCAGCTTAGAAGGGAGAAAACTGTTTTTT. This codes for CSSSLEGRKLFF.

The chain has TRBV4-2 and TRBJ2-3; 14 bases are shared with TRBD2. With V trimmed by 3 bases and J by 6 bases, 5 bases remained unmatched. Germline assignment: CDR1 LGHNA and CDR2 YNFKEQ. The CDR3 is 16 residues long. CDR3 protein: CASSHGTSGGLDTQYF. CDR3 bases: TGTGCCAGCAGCCATGGGACTAGCGGGGGCCTGGATACGCAGTATTTT.

This clone showed up just a few times. The genes are TRBV15 and TRBJ2-5, with D perhaps matching TRBD2 (6 bases). The V gene lost 7 bases and the J gene lost 4 bases, with 19 bases spanning the gap. Germline V gene sequence: CDR1 LNHNV, CDR2 YYDKDF (reference sequence). This CDR3 has 15 amino acids. The CDR3 region has the DNA TGTGCCACCATCGAACGTTCGGGGGATCGAGAGACCCAGTACTTC. Translating it yields CATIERSGDRETQYF.

V gene TRBV30 combines with J gene TRBJ1-1, with D tentatively TRBD1 (5 bases). Trimming took off 4 bases at V and 1 base at J, with 10 bases between the two ends. The CDR3 is 13 amino acids. Germline CDR1 is GTSNPN and CDR2 is SVGIG (reference sequence). The CDR3 DNA reads TGTGCCTGGACCTCAGGGCGGAACACTGAAGCTTTCTTT. Protein sequence: CAWTSGRNTEAFF.

The V call is TRBV19, the J call TRBJ1-2; 9 bases are a match to TRBD1. Germline CDR1 reads LNHDA; CDR2 reads SQIVND (reference sequence). The V and J ends lost 8 bases and 5 bases, in that order; junction bases with no gene match: 18. CDR3 size: 17 residues. This CDR3 is CASSYRTGEAERYGYTF. CDR3 coding DNA: TGTGCCAGTTCTTACCGGACAGGGGAAGCGGAACGATATGGCTACACCTTC.

The chain recombines TRBV29-1 with TRBJ1-5; D gene unclear. The CDR3 sequence is 11 residues long. Trimming stripped 4 bases from V and 4 bases from J, with 5 bases between. Germline-derived CDR1 and CDR2 are SQVTM and ANQGSEA. CDR3 residues: CSVGGNQPQHF. CDR3 nucleotides: TGCAGCGTTGGAGGTAATCAGCCCCAGCATTTT.